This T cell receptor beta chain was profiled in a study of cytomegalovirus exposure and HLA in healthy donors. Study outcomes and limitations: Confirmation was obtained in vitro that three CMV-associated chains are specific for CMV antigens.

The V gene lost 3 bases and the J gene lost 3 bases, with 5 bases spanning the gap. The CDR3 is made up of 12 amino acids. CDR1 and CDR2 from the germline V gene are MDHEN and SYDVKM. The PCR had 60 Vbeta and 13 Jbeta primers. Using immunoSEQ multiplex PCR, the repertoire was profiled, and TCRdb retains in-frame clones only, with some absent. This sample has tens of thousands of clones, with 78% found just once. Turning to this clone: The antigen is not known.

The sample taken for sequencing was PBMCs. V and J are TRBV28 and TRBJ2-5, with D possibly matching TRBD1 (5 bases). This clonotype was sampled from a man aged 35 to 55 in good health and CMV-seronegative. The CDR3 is CASSLTEETQYF. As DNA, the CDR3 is TGTGCCAGCAGTTTGACAGAAGAGACCCAGTACTTC.